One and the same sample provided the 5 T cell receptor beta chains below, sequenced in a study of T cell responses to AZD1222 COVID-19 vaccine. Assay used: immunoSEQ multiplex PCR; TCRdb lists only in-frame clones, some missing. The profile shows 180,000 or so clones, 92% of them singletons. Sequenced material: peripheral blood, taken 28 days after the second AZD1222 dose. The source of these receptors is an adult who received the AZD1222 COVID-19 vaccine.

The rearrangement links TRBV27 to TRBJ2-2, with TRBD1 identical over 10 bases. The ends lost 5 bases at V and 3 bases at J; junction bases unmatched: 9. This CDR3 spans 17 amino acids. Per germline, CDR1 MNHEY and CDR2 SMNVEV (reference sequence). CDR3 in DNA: TGTGCCAGCAGTCCTACCGGGACAGGGGAAGACACCGGGGAGCTGTTTTTT. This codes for CASSPTGTGEDTGELFF.

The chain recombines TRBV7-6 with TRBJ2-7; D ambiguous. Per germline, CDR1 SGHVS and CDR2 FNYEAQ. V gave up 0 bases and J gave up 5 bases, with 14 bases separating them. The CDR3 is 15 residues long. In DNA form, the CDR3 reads TGTGCCAGCAGCTTAGCGGCCCAGGTACGCGACGAGCAGTACTTC. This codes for CASSLAAQVRDEQYF.

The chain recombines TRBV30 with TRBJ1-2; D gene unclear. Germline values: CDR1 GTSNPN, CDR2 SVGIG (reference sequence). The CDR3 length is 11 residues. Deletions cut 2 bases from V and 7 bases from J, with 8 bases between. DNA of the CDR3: TGTGCCTGGAGTCTAGGAATTGGCTACACCTTC. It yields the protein CAWSLGIGYTF.

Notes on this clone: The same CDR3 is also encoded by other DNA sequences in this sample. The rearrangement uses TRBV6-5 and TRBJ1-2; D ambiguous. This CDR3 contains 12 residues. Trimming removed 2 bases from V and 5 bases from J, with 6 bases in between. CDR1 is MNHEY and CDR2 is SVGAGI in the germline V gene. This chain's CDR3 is CASSYGGYGYTF. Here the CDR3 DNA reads TGTGCCAGCAGTTACGGAGGATATGGCTACACCTTC.

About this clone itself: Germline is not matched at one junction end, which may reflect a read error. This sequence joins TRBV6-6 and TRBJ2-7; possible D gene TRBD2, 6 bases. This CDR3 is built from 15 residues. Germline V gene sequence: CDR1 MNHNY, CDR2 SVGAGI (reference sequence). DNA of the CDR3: TGTGCCAGCAGTTACTTGGGACTGATCTCCCACGAGCAGTACTTC. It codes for CASSYLGLISHEQYF.